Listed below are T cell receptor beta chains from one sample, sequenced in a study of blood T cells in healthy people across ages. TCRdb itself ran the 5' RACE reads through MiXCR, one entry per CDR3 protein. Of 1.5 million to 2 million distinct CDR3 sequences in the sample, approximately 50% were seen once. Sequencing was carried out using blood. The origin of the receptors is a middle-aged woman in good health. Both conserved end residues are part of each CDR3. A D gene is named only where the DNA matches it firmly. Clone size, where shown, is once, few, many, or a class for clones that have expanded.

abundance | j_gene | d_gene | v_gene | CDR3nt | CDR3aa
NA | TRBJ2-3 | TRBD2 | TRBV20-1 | TGCAGTGCTTTAAGGGGAGGGGTAGGGGATACGCAGTATTTT | CSALRGGVGDTQYF
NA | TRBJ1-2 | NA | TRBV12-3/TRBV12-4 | TGTGCCAGCAGTTTGGGGGGGATGGGCGGCTACACCTTC | CASSLGGMGGYTF
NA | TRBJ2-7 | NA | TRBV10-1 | TGCGCCAGCAGTCCCAAGACAGACGAGCAGTACTTC | CASSPKTDEQYF
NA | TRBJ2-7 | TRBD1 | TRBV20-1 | TGCAGTGCTAGTTGGGACAGTCCGGAACAGTACTTC | CSASWDSPEQYF
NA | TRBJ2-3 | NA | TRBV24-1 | TGTGCCACCAGGCACGAGTCTAGCACAGATACGCAGTATTTT | CATRHESSTDTQYF
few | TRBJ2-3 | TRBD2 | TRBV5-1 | TGCGCCAGCAGCCGGACTAGCGGGGCGACAGATACGCAGTATTTT | CASSRTSGATDTQYF
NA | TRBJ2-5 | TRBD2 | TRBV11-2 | TGTGCCAGCAGCTTACTAGCGGGGAGTACTATGGAGACCCAGTACTTC | CASSLLAGSTMETQYF
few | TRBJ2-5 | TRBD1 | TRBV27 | TGTGCCAGCAGTGTATCGAGGGGGCGACAGACCCAGTACTTC | CASSVSRGRQTQYF
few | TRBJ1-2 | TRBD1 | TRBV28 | TGTGCCAGCAGGGGGGACAGGGAAGGGTATGGCTACACCTTC | CASRGDREGYGYTF
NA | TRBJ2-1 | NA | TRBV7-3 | TGTGCCAGCAGCTTATTGCCCAATGAGCAGTTCTTC | CASSLLPNEQFF
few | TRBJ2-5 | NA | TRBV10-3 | TGTGCCATCAGTGAAGGGCAGGGAAGAGAGACCCAGTACTTC | CAISEGQGRETQYF
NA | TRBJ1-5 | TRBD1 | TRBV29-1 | TGCAGCGTTGCAGGGGGCGGCAATCAGCCCCAGCATTTT | CSVAGGGNQPQHF
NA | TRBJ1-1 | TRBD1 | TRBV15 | TGTGCCACCAGCAGAGATCGAACAGGGGGCACTGAAGCTTTCTTT | CATSRDRTGGTEAFF
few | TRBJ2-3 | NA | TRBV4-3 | TGCGCCAGCAGCCAATCGTCCAGGGGAAAGACAGATACGCAGTATTTT | CASSQSSRGKTDTQYF
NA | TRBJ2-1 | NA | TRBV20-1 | TGCAGTGCTAATAAAATGGACGGTACCTACAATGAGCAGTTCTTC | CSANKMDGTYNEQFF
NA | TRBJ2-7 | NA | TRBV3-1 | TGTGCCAGCAGCCCCGCCCTGGCAGCTGCATCCTACGAGCAGTACTTC | CASSPALAAASYEQYF
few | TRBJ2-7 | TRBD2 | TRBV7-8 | TGTGCCAGCAGCCAGCGGAGGGATAGCGGGGGCCTGAGCTCCTACGAGCAGTACTTC | CASSQRRDSGGLSSYEQYF
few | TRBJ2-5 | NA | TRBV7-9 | TGTGCCAGCAGCTTAATAGGAGAGGAAAAGACCCAGTACTTC | CASSLIGEEKTQYF
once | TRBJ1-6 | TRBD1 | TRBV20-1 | TGCAGTGCTAGGCAAGACAGGGTTTATTCACCCCTCCACTTT | CSARQDRVYSPLHF
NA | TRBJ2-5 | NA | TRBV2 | TGTGCCAGCAGTGAAGTGGGGGTTTTAACGGAGACCCAGTACTTC | CASSEVGVLTETQYF
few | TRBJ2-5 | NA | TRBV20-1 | TGCAGTGCAACAACCCGGACGGGCCAAGAGACCCAGTACTTC | CSATTRTGQETQYF
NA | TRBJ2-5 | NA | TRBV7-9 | TGTGCCAGCAGCTCCAGGGTCAAAGAGACCCAGTACTTC | CASSSRVKETQYF
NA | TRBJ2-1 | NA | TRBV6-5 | TGTGCCAGCAGCCCCACAGGGATGAGATACAATGAGCAGTTCTTC | CASSPTGMRYNEQFF
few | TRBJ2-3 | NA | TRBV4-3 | TGCGCCAGCAGCCAAGACGAGTACGCAGATACGCAGTATTTT | CASSQDEYADTQYF
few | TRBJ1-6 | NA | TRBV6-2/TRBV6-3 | TGTGCCAGCAGTTACTTCGGGGTTGGTAATTCACCCCTCCACTTT | CASSYFGVGNSPLHF
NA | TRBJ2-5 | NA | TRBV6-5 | TGTGCCAGCAGTTACGGCAGCCAAGATACCCAGTACTTC | CASSYGSQDTQYF
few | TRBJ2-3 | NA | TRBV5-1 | TGCGCCAGCAGCTCCGGTGGTAGCCAAGATACGCAGTATTTT | CASSSGGSQDTQYF
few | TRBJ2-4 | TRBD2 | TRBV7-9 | TGTGCCAGCAGCTCAGGACTAGCGGTCAGAAACATTCAGTACTTC | CASSSGLAVRNIQYF
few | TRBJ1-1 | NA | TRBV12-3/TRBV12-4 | TGTGCCAGCAGTTTACCTCCTTCTGGGGGGAACACTGAAGCTTTCTTT | CASSLPPSGGNTEAFF
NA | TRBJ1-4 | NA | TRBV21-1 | TGTGCCAGCCCGACAGGGGAATTCGAAAAACTGTTTTTT | CASPTGEFEKLFF
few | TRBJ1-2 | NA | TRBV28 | TGTGCCAGCAGTTTTTCCAGGGAGGGCTACACCTTC | CASSFSREGYTF
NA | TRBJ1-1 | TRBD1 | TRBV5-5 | TGTGCCAGCAGTTCACGATCACCACAGGGGCACAACACTGAAGCTTTCTTT | CASSSRSPQGHNTEAFF
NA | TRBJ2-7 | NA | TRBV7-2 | TGTGCCAGCAGCTTAGTGCCCCGTCATACAGGGGACTCCTACAATGAGCAGTACTTC | CASSLVPRHTGDSYNEQYF
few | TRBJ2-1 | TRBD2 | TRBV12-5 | TGTGCTAGTGGTTTTGGAGCGGGGGGTATCTACAATGAGCAGTTCTTC | CASGFGAGGIYNEQFF
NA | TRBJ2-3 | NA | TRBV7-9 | TGTGCCAGCGGCATCGTTAGGGGGGGTACAGATACGCAGTATTTT | CASGIVRGGTDTQYF
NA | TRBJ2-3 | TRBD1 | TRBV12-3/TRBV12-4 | TGTGCCAGCAGTGCCCGGACAGGGGCTCAAGATACGCAGTATTTT | CASSARTGAQDTQYF
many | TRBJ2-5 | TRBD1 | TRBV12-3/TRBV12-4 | TGTGCCAGCAGCCGCAGGGGGTCAGAGACCCAGTACTTC | CASSRRGSETQYF
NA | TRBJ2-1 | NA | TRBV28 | TGTGCCAGCACTAGAGCAGGAGAGGGGTCCGATGAGCAGTTCTTC | CASTRAGEGSDEQFF
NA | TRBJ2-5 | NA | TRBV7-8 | TGTGCCAGCAGCCATCTAGGGTACCAAGAGACCCAGTACTTC | CASSHLGYQETQYF
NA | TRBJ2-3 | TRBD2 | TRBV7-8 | TGTGCCAGCAGCATACTACCCGGGACTAGCGCCCAACGAGATACGCAGTATTTT | CASSILPGTSAQRDTQYF
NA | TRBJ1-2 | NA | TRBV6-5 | TGTGCCAGCAGTTTAGGCCGGTGGGATGGCTACACCTTC | CASSLGRWDGYTF
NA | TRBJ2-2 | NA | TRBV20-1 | TGCAGTGCTAAGGACTATCGGGACACCGGGGAGCTGTTTTTT | CSAKDYRDTGELFF
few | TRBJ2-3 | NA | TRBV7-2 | TGTGCCAGCAGCCCCCGGCAGTTCACAGATACGCAGTATTTT | CASSPRQFTDTQYF
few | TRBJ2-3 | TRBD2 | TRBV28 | TGTGCCAGCAGTGGGAGGCCGGGACTAGCGGGGCCTAGCACAGATACGCAGTATTTT | CASSGRPGLAGPSTDTQYF
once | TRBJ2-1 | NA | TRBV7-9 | TGTGCCAGCAGCAACCTGGGGGCAGGGGTGCCCAATGAGCAGTTCTTC | CASSNLGAGVPNEQFF
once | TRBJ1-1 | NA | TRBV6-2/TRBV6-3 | TGTGCCAGCAGTTACGAAAGGGGTGGTGTGAACACTGAAGCTTTCTTT | CASSYERGGVNTEAFF
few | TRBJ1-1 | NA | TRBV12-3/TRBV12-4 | TGTGCCAGCAGTTTCTATGGGGGTGGGATGAACACTGAAGCTTTCTTT | CASSFYGGGMNTEAFF
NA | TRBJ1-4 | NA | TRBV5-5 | TGTGCCAGCAGCCCATCCGGGATCCCAGGAAGGGAAAAACTGTTTTTT | CASSPSGIPGREKLFF
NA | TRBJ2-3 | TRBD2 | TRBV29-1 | TGCAGCGTTACCGGGACTAGCGGGCGCACAGATACGCAGTATTTT | CSVTGTSGRTDTQYF
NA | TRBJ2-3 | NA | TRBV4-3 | TGCGCCAGCAGCCCTCACTCAGGGGATAGAGGAGATACGCAGTATTTT | CASSPHSGDRGDTQYF
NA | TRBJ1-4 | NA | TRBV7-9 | TGTGCCAGCAGCTTGTGGGCAACAACTAATGAAAAACTGTTTTTT | CASSLWATTNEKLFF
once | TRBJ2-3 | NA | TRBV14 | TGTGCCAGCAGCCAAAGGACGAGGGGTGGAGATACGCAGTATTTT | CASSQRTRGGDTQYF
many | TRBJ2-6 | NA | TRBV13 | TGTGCCAGCAGCTCCCTCGGGGCCAACGTCCTGACTTTC | CASSSLGANVLTF
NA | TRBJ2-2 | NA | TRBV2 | TGTGCCAGCAGTTTAGCCAGGGATAACACCGGGGAGCTGTTTTTT | CASSLARDNTGELFF
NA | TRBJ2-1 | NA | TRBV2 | TGTGCCAGCAGTGAATTCGGCGGGGGCCGGAACAATGAGCAGTTCTTC | CASSEFGGGRNNEQFF
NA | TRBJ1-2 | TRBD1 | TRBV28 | TGTGCCAGCAGTCGCCGACGGACAGGGAACTATGGCTACACCTTC | CASSRRRTGNYGYTF